This note documents a single T cell receptor beta chain sequence. This clone was recorded only once. It lacks a known antigen. The record has no base qualities; no much larger clone is one base away. This specimen belongs to a study of blood T cell repertoires in COVID-19 (dated by TCRdb to 2020 to 2022). For the wider study: Samples covering the acute and convalescent phases of COVID-19 were provided by collaborators in the United States, Italy and Spain. The repertoires were released in a freely available public database intended as a resource for research on the immune response to SARS-CoV-2. The samples were drawn from the first 160 participants of the ongoing ImmuneRACE study and from more than 1,000 subjects provided by 6 global collaborators. Nearly every sample came with metadata listing a de-identified subject ID, COVID-19 status, age in years and sex. HLA class I and class II types, where available, came from metadata supplied by the sample provider rather than from assay-based typing. The prospective study material was composed of cDNA or gDNA derived from T cells, B-cell-depleted T cells, or PBMCs. The dataset comprised deeply sampled blood TCRbeta repertoires from subjects exposed to, actively infected with, or recovered from COVID-19. Overall study outcomes, separate from this receptor: Clinical and demographic metadata were provided uncurated, with the amount varying by source and participant.

The immunoSEQ Assay, a bias-controlled multiplex PCR, was used to amplify TCRbeta CDR3 regions from genomic DNA. The published analysis was carried out like this. The number of nucleated cells in each sample was estimated from the amplification of reference gene primers within the assay. To quantify the absolute abundance of each unique TCRbeta CDR3 rearrangement, sequence reads were collapsed and filtered. Productive Simpson clonality was computed per sample as the square root of Simpson's diversity index over productive rearrangements. TCRdb provides this immuneACCESS table in a form limited to in-frame rearrangements. Some clones are lacking; in checked studies, under half of them reflect an unresolved V gene, and why the rest are absent is not known. Clonal size and the V and J genes are those of that table, whereas D and trimming came from the DNA. This sample holds under 300,000 clones; 81% were observed only once. The top ten clonotypes cover roughly 2.9% of the sample.

Each collaborating institution followed its own protocols to collect whole blood in K2EDTA tubes. For TCRbeta analysis, collaborators shipped samples in one of three forms: frozen whole blood, isolated PBMCs, or DNA extracted from either of those sample types. The TCR was taken from a woman aged 55-70 years with active or convalescent COVID-19. Sequencing was performed on peripheral blood.

In nucleotide form, the sequence is TGTGCCAGCAGTGGCGTTGAGGGAAGCGGCTACACCTTC. Protein translation: CASSGVEGSGYTF. The receptor chain draws on TRBV6-4 and TRBJ1-2; the D gene cannot be named for sure. The CDR1 and CDR2 encoded by the germline V gene are MRHNA and SNTAGT. The CDR3 runs 13 residues from the cysteine to the phenylalanine. CDR3 DNA is the only sequence kept; it has 39 bases, read in frame from the first base. Deletion took 4 bases off V and 8 bases off J, with a span of 14 bases between the germline ends.